A selection of T cell receptor beta chains follows, all from one sample in a study of blood T cell repertoires in COVID-19. Repertoires were generated with immunoSEQ multiplex PCR, while TCRdb's copy carries only in-frame clones and drops some. This table holds about 250,000 clones, 65% to 90% found once. Sequencing input: peripheral blood. Receptors originate from a middle-aged man with active or convalescent COVID-19. The CDR3 runs from the conserved cysteine through the conserved F or W. A D gene is named only where the DNA matches it firmly. Clone size is stated in some rows and not others, as once, few, many or a class when expanded.

j_call d_call clone_size v_call cdr3_aa cdr3_nt
TRBJ2-2 TRBD1 NA TRBV11-3 CASSLGQGDGGELFF TGTGCCAGCAGCCTGGGACAGGGGGACGGCGGGGAGCTGTTTTTT
TRBJ1-4 NA NA TRBV3-1/TRBV3-2 CASSPTVAEKLFF TGTGCCAGCAGCCCAACAGTTGCGGAAAAACTGTTTTTT
TRBJ1-1 NA NA TRBV5-1 CASRPAARNTEAFF TGCGCCAGCAGACCGGCGGCGAGGAACACTGAAGCTTTCTTT
TRBJ1-3 NA NA TRBV6-4 CASREPSSGNTIYF TGTGCCAGCAGAGAACCGAGCTCTGGAAACACCATATATTTT
TRBJ2-5 NA NA TRBV9 CASSAGPGGGAETQYF TGTGCCAGCAGCGCAGGTCCTGGGGGGGGCGCGGAGACCCAGTACTTC
TRBJ2-3 NA NA TRBV10-3 CAISDGDADTQYF TGTGCCATCAGTGATGGAGACGCAGATACGCAGTATTTT
TRBJ2-3 TRBD2 NA TRBV9 CASSASGVSTDTQYF TGTGCCAGCAGCGCCAGCGGGGTTAGCACAGATACGCAGTATTTT
TRBJ1-1 NA NA TRBV28 CASRAKRRTEAFF TGTGCCAGCAGGGCAAAGAGGCGCACTGAAGCTTTCTTT
TRBJ2-1 NA NA TRBV4-1 CASSQELYFSYNEQFF TGCGCCAGCAGCCAAGAGCTATATTTCTCCTACAATGAGCAGTTCTTC
TRBJ1-3 NA NA TRBV15 CATSREGDQLNTIYF TGTGCCACCAGCAGGGAGGGAGACCAACTAAACACCATATATTTT
TRBJ1-5 NA NA TRBV7-2 CASSGGYQPQHF TGTGCCAGCAGTGGCGGCTATCAGCCCCAGCATTTT
TRBJ2-1 NA few TRBV29-1 CSVPAGASSYNEQFF TGCAGCGTTCCAGCGGGCGCCAGCTCCTACAATGAGCAGTTCTTC
TRBJ2-3 TRBD1 NA TRBV6-2/TRBV6-3 CASSLGQGYPDTQYF TGTGCCAGCAGCCTGGGACAGGGGTATCCAGATACGCAGTATTTT
TRBJ2-2 TRBD2 NA TRBV5-1 CASSHAGTSGRAGMTGELFF TGCGCCAGCAGCCATGCTGGGACTAGCGGGAGGGCCGGTATGACCGGGGAGCTGTTTTTT
TRBJ2-1 TRBD1 NA TRBV7-7 CASSPSGQGLSEQFF TGTGCCAGCAGCCCATCTGGACAGGGCTTGAGTGAGCAGTTCTTC
TRBJ2-6 TRBD1 NA TRBV29-1 CSVELRDRGPSGANVLTF TGCAGCGTTGAACTCCGGGACAGGGGACCCTCTGGGGCCAACGTCCTGACTTTC
TRBJ1-1 NA once TRBV29-1 CSVDRGSTEAFF TGCAGCGTTGACCGGGGGTCAACTGAAGCTTTCTTT
TRBJ2-1 TRBD2 NA TRBV11-2 CASSFSLGLAGGGYNEQFF TGTGCCAGCAGCTTTTCCCTGGGACTAGCGGGGGGCGGCTACAATGAGCAGTTCTTC
TRBJ1-4 NA NA TRBV19 CASTPLAGALNEKLFF TGTGCCAGCACCCCGCTCGCAGGGGCCCTTAATGAAAAACTGTTTTTT
TRBJ1-6 NA NA TRBV19 CASTEMTRSYNSPLHF TGTGCCAGTACCGAAATGACACGCTCCTATAATTCACCCCTCCACTTT
TRBJ2-3 NA NA TRBV30 CAWIGTDTQYF TGTGCCTGGATAGGCACAGATACGCAGTATTTT
TRBJ2-5 TRBD2 NA TRBV6-1 CASSAPSGGAQETQYF TGTGCCAGCAGTGCCCCTAGCGGGGGGGCTCAAGAGACCCAGTACTTC
TRBJ1-5 NA NA TRBV28 CASSFSPWGGDIYNQPQHF TGTGCCAGCAGTTTCTCCCCATGGGGTGGGGACATTTACAATCAGCCCCAGCATTTT
TRBJ1-2 NA once TRBV12-5 CASGQLGGYGYTF TGTGCTAGTGGCCAATTGGGGGGCTATGGCTACACCTTC
TRBJ2-7 TRBD1 NA TRBV4-3 CASSQAPSRQGVFYEQYF TGCGCCAGCAGCCAAGCCCCCTCCAGACAGGGGGTTTTCTACGAGCAGTACTTC
TRBJ2-7 NA NA TRBV6-2/TRBV6-3 CASSYGRHEQYF TGTGCCAGCAGTTACGGCCGTCACGAGCAGTACTTC
TRBJ2-7 TRBD1 NA TRBV5-8 CASSRTGRNEQYF TGTGCCAGCAGCCGGACAGGGAGGAACGAGCAGTACTTC
TRBJ2-1 NA NA TRBV4-3 CASSQATIGGNEQFF TGCGCCAGCAGCCAGGCCACTATCGGGGGCAATGAGCAGTTCTTC
TRBJ2-1 NA NA TRBV5-6 CASSSSVTSYNEQFF TGTGCCAGCAGCTCGTCGGTCACTAGCTACAATGAGCAGTTCTTC
TRBJ1-4 NA NA TRBV6-1 CASSEPWDLGAGNEKLFF TGTGCCAGCAGTGAGCCTTGGGATCTGGGGGCGGGTAATGAAAAACTGTTTTTT
TRBJ1-1 NA NA TRBV7-6 CASSLPAFF TGTGCCAGCAGCTTACCGGCTTTCTTT
TRBJ1-3 NA NA TRBV9 CASSGEVGGNTIYF TGTGCCAGCAGCGGGGAGGTGGGAGGAAACACCATATATTTT